This TCR beta chain was recorded in a study of tumor-infiltrating lymphocytes in primary liver carcinoma. The source of the blood RNA was unsorted whole blood, and germline DNA was extracted as well. Points from the study as a whole: Blood trailed tumors significantly in top-250-clone fraction (p = 0.039).

This clonotype was counted ten times or more. Antigen unknown. J lost 4 bases, V lost 4 bases, and 5 bases had no gene match. Germline V lookup: CDR1 SQVTM, CDR2 ANQGSEA. This CDR3 spans 13 amino acids. A constant-region primer primed TCR beta cDNA synthesis from 500 to 550 ng of total RNA. ARM-PCR, slightly modified, supplied the TCR beta libraries through three nested multiplex PCR rounds. Amplification in the first two PCR rounds was performed using TRBV1-TRBV30 forward primers and a C-beta reverse primer for approximately 10 cycles each. TCRdb used MiXCR to reprocess the multiplex PCR reads, holding one entry per CDR3 protein. Of approximately 300,000 distinct CDR3 sequences listed, 65% are singletons.

The chain is built from TRBV29-1 and TRBJ2-5; 8 nucleotides agree with TRBD1. The sequenced sample consisted of peripheral blood. The origin of this receptor is a man in his forties with primary liver carcinoma and hepatitis B virus infection. The CDR3, as DNA: TGCAGCGTTGCGACAGGGGATAGAGAGACCCAGTACTTC. It translates to CSVATGDRETQYF.